This T cell receptor beta chain was identified in a study of T cell responses to AZD1222 COVID-19 vaccine (TCRdb year 2021). About the investigation overall: Because spike-specific TCR depth and breadth did not differ between the two schedules, AZD1222 recipients who got a second dose at roughly 4 weeks were pooled with those who got a second dose at roughly 12 weeks. A total of under 250 trial participants underwent TCR sequencing, of whom roughly 210 had received two doses of AZD1222 and about 26 had received two doses of the MenACWY control vaccine. Trial participants were enrolled by age into subgroups of 18-55, 56-69 and 70-plus years, and 148, 28 and 57 TCR-sequenced participants, respectively, were included in these subgroups.

This sample's time point label indicates: baseline before first vaccination. Vaccinee samples were obtained from the UK trials COV001 and COV002, which included a single-blind randomized controlled phase 2/3 trial of AZD1222 (ChAdOx1 nCoV-19) in healthy adults. For TCRbeta chain sequencing, PBMC samples from trial participants were taken at day 0 and at day 28 after the second dose. The CDR3 regions of human TCRbeta chains were subjected to immunosequencing. The original pipeline was this. Repertoire TCRs were checked for matches against a reference library of SARS-CoV-2-specific TCRs that had been generated using the MIRA antigen-specificity platform. Breadth meant the fraction of unique TCRs that were SARS-CoV-2-associated, whereas depth meant the fraction of total T cells that were SARS-CoV-2-associated. Using the MIRA data, every spike-specific TCR was mapped to the spike region that the TCR reacted to and assigned to either a CD4 or a CD8 class. Log10-transformed breadth and depth values were compared by one-way ANOVA with Sidak's multiple comparisons tests. The table comes from immuneACCESS by way of TCRdb, which keeps in-frame sequences with V and J called. Part of the clones is missing from these tables; in studies checked, under half for an unresolved V gene and the rest for unknown reasons. The D gene and trimming were derived from the DNA, and the V and J assignments and clone size from that table. The sample table records 98,000 or so clones; 80% to 90% of these occur just once. The ten largest clones represent around 9% of the sample.

The research as a whole found: Epitopes outside the regions mutated in the B.1.351 and B.1.1.7 variants were reportedly recognized by nearly half of the unique spike-specific TCRs. After two AZD1222 doses, spike-specific TCR breadth and depth were significantly higher than at day 0 and than in MenACWY recipients. Conclusions about previously exposed vaccinees are limited because only a handful of AZD1222 recipients were SARS-CoV-2 seropositive at baseline. Because no day 14 peak-response samples were available, repertoires were characterized only after the peak T cell response. The vaccine-associated CD4 TCRs covered the entire spike protein, and the dominant responses fell in regions 160-218 and 743-854. Participants were mostly white British and included more females than males, and it was suggested by the authors that clonal diversity may have been underestimated. The 56-69-year group was small, and its depth increase did not reach significance, likely because of low power.

For this clone: The clone's antigen remains unknown. No base qualities exist here, and no much larger clone lies one base off it.

The CDR3 measures 17 amino acids from cysteine to phenylalanine. The kept DNA is CDR3 alone, 51 bases in frame from the first base. The germline V gene supplies CDR1 SGHTA and CDR2 FQGNSA. Trimming accounts for 0 bases at V and 1 base at J, while the number of junction bases matched to no gene is 1. The clonotype originates from an adult in good health. This sequence uses TRBV7-2 and TRBJ2-2, with 11 bases aligning to TRBD2. Sample: peripheral blood, taken on day 0 of AZD1222 vaccination. The CDR3 protein is CASSLAGLAVNTGELFF. The nucleotides are TGTGCCAGCAGCTTAGCGGGACTAGCGGTGAACACCGGGGAGCTGTTTTTT.